The 27 T cell receptor beta chains reported below all come from one sample, sequenced in a study of a mutant IDH1 vaccine in newly diagnosed glioma. Described time point: week 23, last vaccination. Doses of 300 ug of mutant IDH1 20-mer peptide were given with topical imiquimod. Clones were read by immunoSEQ multiplex PCR, and TCRdb kept only the in-frame ones, dropping some. The sample contains 41,000 or so clones, roughly 79% of which appear only once. What these receptors recognize is not known. The sequenced sample was PBMCs, obtained from a glioma patient whose treatment included an IDH1 peptide vaccine. These receptor sequences come from a woman in her thirties or forties with glioma. Some clones in this sample may be carry-over from other donors' samples.

The chain is built from TRBV2 and TRBJ2-5, with D perhaps TRBD2 (6 bases). With 2 bases removed from V and 3 bases from J, the gap between germline ends came to 10 bases. The CDR3 extends over 14 amino acids. Germline V gene sequence: CDR1 SNHLY, CDR2 FYNNEI. CDR3 DNA sequence: TGTGCCAGCAGTGAATATCGCGGGAAAGAGACCCAGTACTTC. It specifies CASSEYRGKETQYF.

The chain uses TRBV5-1 and TRBJ2-2; tentatively, D is TRBD1 (7 bases). Trimming took off 5 bases at V and 3 bases at J, with 17 bases between the two ends. Germline values: CDR1 SGHRS, CDR2 YFSETQ. The CDR3 consists of 16 residues. The CDR3 nucleotides read TGCGCCAGCAGAGAATTAAGCAGGGGGGACACCGGGGAGCTGTTTTTT. As protein: CASRELSRGDTGELFF.

V is TRBV6-6 and J is TRBJ1-2; a weak D match, TRBD1 (5 bases). This CDR3 contains 16 residues. Germline V CDR1 and CDR2: MNHNY, SVGAGI (reference sequence). Between the trimmed V and J ends, which lost 5 bases and 3 bases, there was a span of 19 bases. This chain's CDR3 is CASSGWGEGLDYGYTF. In nucleotides, the CDR3 is TGTGCCAGCAGTGGATGGGGGGAAGGGTTGGACTATGGCTACACCTTC.

The chain uses TRBV29-1 and TRBJ2-1, with 7 nucleotides matching TRBD2. Trimming removed 6 bases from V and 4 bases from J; junction bases left unmatched: 12. The CDR3 loop spans 15 amino acids. Per the germline V gene, CDR1 is SQVTM and CDR2 is ANQGSEA. CDR3 residues: CSVQTTSRTYNEQFF. DNA of the CDR3: TGCAGCGTCCAGACGACTAGCAGGACATACAATGAGCAGTTCTTC.

The chain employs TRBV7-2 and TRBJ1-5; D possibly corresponds to TRBD1 (5 bases). Trimming pared 1 base from V and 2 bases from J, leaving 9 bases between. CDR3 length: 15 amino acids. From germline, CDR1 is SGHTA and CDR2 FQGNSA. CDR3 loop: CASSLVGLGNQPQHF. For the CDR3, the DNA is TGTGCCAGCAGCTTAGTGGGGCTAGGCAATCAGCCCCAGCATTTT.

The chain recombines TRBV29-1 with TRBJ1-2, with unresolved D. Germline CDR1 is SQVTM and CDR2 is ANQGSEA. This CDR3 is 10 amino acids long. V shed 3 bases and J shed 9 bases, with 8 bases lying between them. The CDR3 coding sequence is TGCAGCGTTGACGCAGATCGCTACACCTTC. This gives the protein CSVDADRYTF.

In its sample, this clone was seen a few times. The gene calls are TRBV6-5 and TRBJ2-3; D uncertain. The CDR3 runs 12 residues. Germline V CDR1 and CDR2: MNHEY, SVGAGI. V gave up 7 bases and J gave up 1 base, with 6 bases separating them. CDR3 sequence: CASKDGTDTQYF. The CDR3 region has the DNA TGTGCCAGCAAAGACGGCACAGATACGCAGTATTTT.

The chain employs TRBV12-1 and TRBJ2-7; TRBD2 is taken as the D call from the table, unchecked against the DNA. TRBV12-1 is described as a pseudogene. CDR3 size: 14 residues. CDR3: CASSLWEFGIEQYF. For the CDR3, the DNA is TGTGCCAGCAGCTTATGGGAGTTTGGAATCGAGCAGTACTTC.

The CDR3 coding sequence is TGCGCCAGCAGCCAAGCGCGTGGGGACCAATACCAAGAGACCCAGTACTTC. This translates into CASSQARGDQYQETQYF. V usage is TRBV4-1 and J usage is TRBJ2-5; the D call may be TRBD1 or TRBD2 (5 bases each). In germline, CDR1 is MGHRA, CDR2 YSYEKL. The length of the CDR3 is 17 residues. Trimming stripped 1 base from V and 0 bases from J, with 15 bases between.

About this clone: At one end, the junction sequence differs from germline, possibly due to a read error. The CDR3 loop reads CASSLDRGLYDF. CDR3 sequence (DNA): TGTGCCAGCAGCTTAGATCGGGGGCTCTATGACTTC. The chain links TRBV7-9 to TRBJ2-7, with D perhaps assigned TRBD1 or TRBD2 (6 bases each). CDR3 length: 12 amino acids. Germline-derived CDR1 and CDR2 are SEHNR and FQNEAQ (reference sequence).

V usage is TRBV27 and J usage is TRBJ1-2; 9 bases are a match to TRBD1. Trimming at V came to 4 bases and at J to 6 bases, leaving 6 bases not matched to a gene. CDR3 size: 14 residues. CDR1 is MNHEY, CDR2 SMNVEV, per germline (reference sequence). For the CDR3, the DNA is TGTGCCAGCAGTTCCCAGGACAGGGGCGATGGCTACACCTTC. Translation: CASSSQDRGDGYTF.

A few counts support this clone. The chain employs TRBV6-6 and TRBJ1-2, with a possible D match to TRBD1 (5 bases). Germline CDR1 and CDR2: MNHNY and SVGAGI (reference sequence). Trimming cost V 2 bases and J 0 bases, with 10 bases left between them. The CDR3 is 15 residues long. The CDR3 here is CASSYGQQSNYGYTF. CDR3 bases: TGTGCCAGCAGTTACGGACAACAGTCTAACTATGGCTACACCTTC.

V is TRBV5-6 and J is TRBJ1-5, with D unresolved. V was trimmed by 0 bases and J by 7 bases, leaving 11 bases between them. The V gene's germline CDR1 is SGHDT and CDR2 YYEEEE. There are 14 residues in the CDR3. CDR3 loop: CASSLGRLIQPQHF. The CDR3 nucleotides read TGTGCCAGCAGCTTGGGCAGGTTAATACAGCCCCAGCATTTT.

This rearrangement joins TRBV27 to TRBJ1-1, with no clear D. Germline V gene lookup returns CDR1 MNHEY and CDR2 SMNVEV (reference sequence). Trimming shortened V by 3 bases and J by 1 base, and 15 bases separated the two germline ends. The length of the CDR3 is 16 residues. CDR3 bases: TGTGCCAGCAGTTTGGCGACACTGACCCCGAACACTGAAGCTTTCTTT. It specifies CASSLATLTPNTEAFF.

This chain joins TRBV28 and TRBJ1-2, with 10 bases lining up with TRBD1. This CDR3 has 15 residues. V lost 10 bases and J lost 7; bases outside the gene matches: 15. Per germline, CDR1 MDHEN and CDR2 SYDVKM. The CDR3 protein is CATQNQRQGASGYTF. DNA of the CDR3: TGTGCCACTCAAAATCAGAGACAGGGGGCCTCTGGCTACACCTTC.

This clone was seen a few times. V gene TRBV5-4 combines with J gene TRBJ2-5; 9 bases match TRBD1. The CDR3 is 14 residues long. The germline V gene encodes CDR1 SGHNT and CDR2 YYREEE (reference sequence). Germline trimming cut 4 bases from V and 3 bases from J; bases unmatched to any gene: 4. CDR3 sequence reads: CASSPRDREETQYF. In DNA form, the CDR3 reads TGTGCCAGCAGCCCCCGGGACAGGGAAGAGACCCAGTACTTC.

J is TRBJ1-2 and V is TRBV4-1, with D possibly TRBD1 on 5 matching bases. The germline V and J ends were trimmed by 0 bases and 6 bases, with 20 bases remaining between them. Germline values: CDR1 MGHRA, CDR2 YSYEKL. This CDR3 region has 17 residues. The CDR3 nucleotides are TGCGCCAGCAGCCAAGAAGGGAGCGGGGGAGGTCGAAATGGCTACACCTTC. It is translated as CASSQEGSGGGRNGYTF.

The chain employs TRBV30 and TRBJ2-5; TRBD2 matches 9 bases. V dropped 0 bases and J dropped 4; count of bases not matched to a gene: 15. This CDR3 contains 18 residues. Germline V lookup: CDR1 GTSNPN, CDR2 SVGIG (reference sequence). The CDR3 nucleotides read TGTGCCTGGAGTGTACGGATTAGCGGGGGCCTGTACCGAGAGACCCAGTACTTC. It specifies CAWSVRISGGLYRETQYF. Together with reference TRBV30 and TRBJ2-5, the CDR3 gives the full variable domain: SQTIHQWPATLVQPVGSPLSLECTVEGTSNPNLYWYRQAAGRGLQLLFYSVGIGQISSEVPQNLSASRPQDRQFILSSKKLLLSDSGFYLCAWSVRISGGLYRETQYFGPGTRLLVL.

This sequence joins TRBV11-3 and TRBJ2-5; a possible D gene is TRBD2 (6 bases). Germline V lookup: CDR1 SGHNT, CDR2 YENEEA. This CDR3 spans 15 amino acids. Trimming left V 0 bases short and J 5 bases short, with 13 bases between. CDR3 bases: TGTGCCAGCAGCTTAGATAGCGGAGTAGGGGAGACCCAGTACTTC. It yields the protein CASSLDSGVGETQYF.

Judged by abundance, this clone is medium-sized (0.01 to 0.1%). The chain carries TRBV5-5 and TRBJ1-2, with TRBD1 as a possible D gene (6 bases). Trimming took off 1 base at V and 4 bases at J, with 17 bases between the two ends. CDR1 and CDR2 from the germline V gene are SGHKS and YYEKEE (reference sequence). The CDR3 runs to 16 residues. This CDR3 reads CASSLRLHREGYGYTF. CDR3 in DNA: TGTGCCAGCAGCTTGAGATTGCACAGGGAAGGCTATGGCTACACCTTC.

CDR3 loop: CSVGGSGTGEKLFF. In nucleotides, the CDR3 is TGCAGCGTTGGGGGCTCCGGGACGGGGGAAAAACTGTTTTTT. This chain links TRBV29-1 with TRBJ1-4, with D perhaps TRBD1 (5 bases). In germline, CDR1 is SQVTM, CDR2 ANQGSEA. V was shortened by 4 bases and J by 8 bases, with 17 bases between the two germline ends. CDR3 length equals 14 residues.

J is TRBJ1-1 and V is TRBV2; TRBD1 agrees at 8 bases. The CDR3 has 18 residues. Germline V gives CDR1 SNHLY, CDR2 FYNNEI. The V gene end was trimmed by 0 bases and the J gene end by 1 base; junction bases not matched to a gene: 10. The CDR3 spells CASSEAPQGAWGNTEAFF. The CDR3 coding sequence is TGTGCCAGCAGTGAAGCGCCCCAGGGGGCGTGGGGGAACACTGAAGCTTTCTTT.

The rearrangement links TRBV7-9 to TRBJ1-1, with D possibly being TRBD1 (6 bases). Germline values: CDR1 SEHNR, CDR2 FQNEAQ (reference sequence). The CDR3 loop spans 13 amino acids. Trimming shortened V by 8 bases and J by 2 bases, and 12 bases separated the two germline ends. CDR3 DNA: TGTGCCAGCGGCCGGGACACCAACACTGAAGCTTTCTTT. Translation gives CASGRDTNTEAFF.

The chain employs TRBV14 and TRBJ2-3; D call uncertain. The CDR3 has 13 amino acids. Trimming left V 0 bases short and J 6 bases short, with 7 bases between. Germline V gives CDR1 SGHDN, CDR2 FVKESK. The CDR3 DNA follows: TGTGCCAGCAGCCAAGATATGGCGGATACGCAGTATTTT. Encoded protein: CASSQDMADTQYF.

This chain uses TRBV9 with TRBJ1-3; D is ambiguous. The germline V gene encodes CDR1 SGDLS and CDR2 YYNGEE. The CDR3 covers 14 residues. V was trimmed by 2 bases and J by 1 base, leaving 7 bases between them. This chain's CDR3 is CASSVQSSGNTIYF. Here the CDR3 DNA reads TGTGCCAGCAGCGTTCAGTCTTCTGGAAACACCATATATTTT.

The CDR3 DNA reads TGTGCCAGCTCTGGGACAGGGCTTTGGCCCCAGCATTTT. This translates into CASSGTGLWPQHF. The chain is built from TRBV6-1 and TRBJ1-5; TRBD1 agrees at 9 bases. Per the germline V gene, CDR1 is MNHNS and CDR2 is SASEGT. The CDR3 covers 13 residues. Trimming at V came to 8 bases and at J to 9 bases, leaving 8 bases not matched to a gene.

This chain uses TRBV19 with TRBJ1-1; D remains ambiguous. The ends were cut back, 3 bases at V and 4 bases at J, with 12 bases in the middle. The CDR3 length is 14 residues. CDR1 is LNHDA and CDR2 is SQIVND in the germline V gene (reference sequence). CDR3 loop: CASSILSGSTEAFF. The CDR3 DNA follows: TGTGCCAGTAGTATCCTCTCAGGATCCACTGAAGCTTTCTTT. The whole variable domain, remainder taken from reference TRBV19 and TRBJ1-1, is DGGITQSPKYLFRKEGQNVTLSCEQNLNHDAMYWYRQDPGQGLRLIYYSQIVNDFQKGDIAEGYSVSREKKESFPLTVTSAQKNPTAFYLCASSILSGSTEAFFGQGTRLTVV.